This passage covers 18 T cell receptor beta chains from one sample sequenced in a study of OX40 agonist ivuxolimab in advanced cancers. Produced via immunoSEQ multiplex PCR; TCRdb's table is partial and in-frame only. The sample lists around 30,000 clones, more than 70% occurring once. This specimen consisted of CD4+ or CD8+ T cells sorted from blood, obtained in a trial of the OX40 agonist ivuxolimab. These receptors were obtained from an adult with an advanced solid tumor such as melanoma, head and neck, liver or kidney cancer.

This clone showed up just once. V usage is TRBV4-2 and J usage is TRBJ2-7; D may match TRBD1 or TRBD2 (5 bases each). This CDR3 has 15 amino acids. Trimming stripped 5 bases from V and 1 base from J, with 15 bases between. Germline CDR1 reads LGHNA; CDR2 reads YNFKEQ. Written as DNA, the CDR3 is TGTGCCAGCAGCTTAGGGACGGACCCTTCCTACGAGCAGTACTTC. Translating it yields CASSLGTDPSYEQYF.

The gene calls are TRBV7-8 and TRBJ2-7, with unresolved D. This CDR3 has 14 residues. The germline CDR1 and CDR2 sequences are SGHVS and FQNEAQ. V shed 3 bases and J shed 2 bases, with 11 bases lying between them. The CDR3 DNA reads TGTGCCAGCAGCTTTGTTGTGAAAACCTACGAGCAGTACTTC. Its translation is CASSFVVKTYEQYF.

The CDR3 protein is CAIKGLVTDTQYF. CDR3 nucleotide sequence: TGTGCCATCAAGGGACTAGTCACAGATACGCAGTATTTT. The chain couples TRBV10-3 to TRBJ2-3; 8 bases line up with TRBD2. There are 13 residues in the CDR3. Germline CDR1 is ENHRY and CDR2 is SYGVKD. The V gene end was trimmed by 7 bases and the J gene end by 2 bases; junction bases not matched to a gene: 2.

V usage is TRBV25-1 and J usage is TRBJ2-2; D uncertain. Trimming took off 5 bases at V and 5 bases at J, with 6 bases between the two ends. The CDR3 totals 12 residues. Germline CDR1 reads MGHDK; CDR2 reads SYGVNS. CDR3 nucleotide sequence: TGTGCCAGCAGTTCCTCGACCGGGGAGCTGTTTTTT. This gives the protein CASSSSTGELFF.

The chain is built from TRBV5-6 and TRBJ2-1; the match to TRBD2 covers 13 bases. Per germline, CDR1 SGHDT and CDR2 YYEEEE. V shed 5 bases and J 0 bases; nucleotides not matched to a gene: 8. The CDR3 consists of 18 residues. The DNA for the CDR3 is TGTGCCAGCAGTTCGACTAGCGGGGGGCCGAGCTCCTACAATGAGCAGTTCTTC. It yields the protein CASSSTSGGPSSYNEQFF.

The chain has TRBV23-1 and TRBJ2-1; D is possibly TRBD2 (5 bases). TRBV23-1 is noted as an ORF with a role that remains uncertain. The length of the CDR3 is 15 residues. The ends were cut back, 0 bases at V and 9 bases at J, with 15 bases in the middle. The CDR3 reads CASSQSELGSAEQFF. The CDR3 nucleotides are TGCGCCAGCAGTCAATCAGAACTAGGATCAGCTGAGCAGTTCTTC.

The V and J genes are TRBV29-1 and TRBJ2-7; D ambiguous. The CDR3 runs to 10 residues. CDR1 and CDR2 from the germline V gene are SQVTM and ANQGSEA. V was pared by 5 bases and J by 0 bases, with 2 bases between. The CDR3 DNA reads TGCAGCGTTATCTCCTACGAGCAGTACTTC. Translation: CSVISYEQYF.

This chain connects TRBV29-1 to TRBJ2-1, with 11 positions matching TRBD2. The CDR3 is 17 residues long. V was clipped by 4 bases and J by 3 bases; unmatched bases: 11. Germline lookup yields CDR1 SQVTM and CDR2 ANQGSEA. The CDR3 bases are TGCAGCGTTGTAAGTCAGAGAGGGACTAGCGGCTACAATGAGCAGTTCTTC. Amino acids: CSVVSQRGTSGYNEQFF.

The rearrangement uses TRBV5-5 and TRBJ2-5; a possible D gene is TRBD1 (6 bases). The length of the CDR3 is 14 residues. Germline values: CDR1 SGHKS, CDR2 YYEKEE (reference sequence). With 5 bases removed from V and 2 bases from J, the gap between germline ends came to 13 bases. For the CDR3, the DNA is TGTGCCAGCAGTCCAATACAGGGACAAGAGACCCAGTACTTC. Protein: CASSPIQGQETQYF.

CDR3 nucleotide sequence: TGTGCCAGCACCCTCGGTCCGAACGACGACTATGGCTACACCTTC. It translates to CASTLGPNDDYGYTF. V is TRBV7-6 and J is TRBJ1-2; no reliable D call. Per the germline V gene, CDR1 is SGHVS and CDR2 is FNYEAQ. This CDR3 has 15 amino acids. Trimming left V 7 bases short and J 3 bases short, with 18 bases between. Full variable domain (remainder filled in from reference TRBV7-6 and TRBJ1-2): GAGVSQSPRYKVTKRGQDVALRCDPISGHVSLYWYRQALGQGPEFLTYFNYEAQQDKSGLPNDRFSAERPEGSISTLTIQRTEQRDSAMYRCASTLGPNDDYGYTFGSGTRLTVV.

V gene TRBV7-9 combines with J gene TRBJ2-7, with TRBD2 matching over 8 bases. Germline-derived CDR1 and CDR2 are SEHNR and FQNEAQ (reference sequence). The CDR3 contains 15 residues. After removal of 1 base from V and 7 bases from J, the junction contained 9 bases not matched to a gene. Here the CDR3 reads CASSLVSGAMWEQYF. The CDR3, as DNA: TGTGCCAGCAGCTTAGTTAGCGGGGCCATGTGGGAGCAGTACTTC.

This rearrangement joins TRBV6-5 to TRBJ2-7; no definite D call. Looked up from germline, CDR1 is MNHEY and CDR2 is SVGAGI. The germline V and J ends were trimmed by 2 bases and 2 bases, with 10 bases remaining between them. This CDR3 has 14 amino acids. DNA of the CDR3: TGTGCCAGCAGTTACCTTGCGGATGCCTACGAGCAGTACTTC. Translated: CASSYLADAYEQYF.

J is TRBJ2-7 and V is TRBV11-2; D tentatively reads TRBD1 or TRBD2 (5 bases each). The CDR3 has 13 amino acids. The germline gives CDR1 SGHAT, CDR2 FQNNGV. V lost 3 bases, J lost 2 bases, and 8 bases lay in between. This CDR3 reads CASSFRDPYEQYF. DNA for the CDR3: TGTGCCAGCAGCTTTAGGGACCCCTACGAGCAGTACTTC.

The chain recombines TRBV10-2 with TRBJ1-4, with D hard to call. V was trimmed by 10 bases and J by 8 bases, leaving 20 bases between them. CDR3 length equals 14 residues. Germline values: CDR1 WSHSY, CDR2 SAAADI. The DNA for the CDR3 is TGCGCCACACTAGACCAGTCGAGAGGCGAAAAACTGTTTTTT. It is translated as CATLDQSRGEKLFF.

V gene TRBV11-2 combines with J gene TRBJ2-6, with D uncertain. Germline lookup yields CDR1 SGHAT and CDR2 FQNNGV. This CDR3 is 17 amino acids long. The V end lost 7 bases, the J end lost 1 base, and 17 bases lay between the germline ends. The CDR3 nucleotides read TGTGCCAGCACCAATAGGGTGGAATATTCTGGGGCCAACGTCCTGACTTTC. It encodes CASTNRVEYSGANVLTF.

The chain carries TRBV7-2 and TRBJ2-3; 9 positions agree with TRBD2. Germline V gene lookup returns CDR1 SGHTA and CDR2 FQGNSA. The ends lost 3 bases at V and 2 bases at J; junction bases unmatched: 9. CDR3 length equals 17 residues. Here the CDR3 reads CASSLPPGLAATDTQYF. The CDR3 region has the DNA TGTGCCAGCAGCTTGCCACCGGGACTAGCAGCCACAGATACGCAGTATTTT.

This rearrangement joins TRBV6-5 to TRBJ2-1; D possibly corresponds to TRBD2 (7 bases). The CDR3 contains 15 residues. Per germline, CDR1 MNHEY and CDR2 SVGAGI. With 0 bases removed from V and 6 bases from J, the gap between germline ends came to 12 bases. The CDR3 sequence is CASSYSGGRFNEQFF. The CDR3 DNA reads as TGTGCCAGCAGTTACTCGGGGGGGCGTTTCAATGAGCAGTTCTTC.

This chain uses TRBV28 with TRBJ2-3; 15 bases fit TRBD2. The CDR3 runs to 15 residues. V was pared by 6 bases and J by 7 bases, with 5 bases of the junction left unmatched. Germline values: CDR1 MDHEN, CDR2 SYDVKM. This CDR3 is CASRPGLAGGNTQYF. In nucleotides, the CDR3 is TGTGCCAGCAGGCCTGGACTAGCGGGAGGGAATACGCAGTATTTT. Together with reference TRBV28 and TRBJ2-3, the CDR3 gives the full variable domain: DVKVTQSSRYLVKRTGEKVFLECVQDMDHENMFWYRQDPGLGLRLIYFSYDVKMKEKGDIPEGYSVSREKKERFSLILESASTNQTSMYLCASRPGLAGGNTQYFGPGTRLTVL.